Sequencing of this T cell receptor (beta chain) was carried out in a study of human thymus T cells (TCRdb year 2020). For the study in its entirety: The study characterized TCR alpha and beta repertoires from roughly 8 infant thymus samples and four related peripheral blood samples. The infant donors were about 6 to 250 days old, and the cohort included a handful of males and a couple of females. The full study reports these points: On average, approximately 790,000 unique TCRB clonotypes were obtained from thymus samples, compared with about 84,000 from blood samples. Biased V and J gene segment usage appeared to be present in both thymic and peripheral blood repertoires.

The immunoSEQ multiplex PCR assay was used to amplify the TCRB and TCRAD loci from a standardized quantity of quality-controlled genomic DNA. The V(D)J region was spanned by amplicons of a length sufficient to cover the CDR3 and to identify V and J genes. The commercial immunoSEQ service was used to sequence amplicons on an Illumina platform. In the original analysis: Corrections for primer bias and sequencing errors followed previously described methods, while TCRAD and TCRB definitions were based on the IMGT database. Analysis of the repertoires was done with immunoSEQ Analyzer 3.0 and VDJTools and included basic statistics, V/J segment usage, diversity estimates, rarefaction and pairwise overlap. Diversity was estimated with Chao1, ChaoE, Efron-Thisted, Shannon and inverse Simpson indices, and also on datasets down-sampled to the smallest sample. Repertoire overlap was determined by strict matching of CDR3 nucleotide sequence, V gene and J gene, and Jaccard-based multidimensional scaling clustering was applied. The clones in this table, taken by TCRdb from immuneACCESS, are in-frame only. Not every clone is retained; where verified, under half of the shortfall comes from an unresolved V gene, and the cause of the rest is unknown. Clone size and V and J calls were adopted from that table, with D and trimming inferred from the DNA. The sample has tens of thousands of clones on record, 90% to 95% of them singletons. The leading ten clones occupy over 5% of the sample.

The germline V gene encodes CDR1 SQVTM and CDR2 ANQGSEA. Reading from cysteine to phenylalanine, the CDR3 counts 13 amino acids. The CDR3 DNA has 39 bases and is translated from base 1. V is shortened by 4 bases, J by 5 bases, and the region joining them spans 12 bases. In Finland, the donors were immunologically healthy infants who were having open corrective cardiac surgery for congenital heart defects. From four of the eight donors, a small aliquot of roughly 0.5-1 mL peripheral blood was collected during surgery. For the blood samples, genomic DNA was extracted from all available leukocytes instead of from a set number of cells. Erythrocytes were removed from blood with ACK lysis buffer, and the leukocytes were stored as pellets at -70 °C. Genomic DNA was extracted from frozen cell pellets with a QIAsymphony instrument. With regard to this clone: What antigen it recognizes has not been identified. No quality values exist for individual bases; no much larger clone is one base distant.

This TCR was sampled from a boy under three years old with a congenital heart defect but otherwise immunologically healthy. The chain links TRBV29-1 with TRBJ1-5; TRBD1 might be the D gene, on 6 matching bases. Sequencing used blood. CDR3 region: CSVGGQRDQPQHF. In nucleotides, the sequence is TGCAGCGTTGGCGGACAGCGAGATCAGCCCCAGCATTTT.